Below are 22 T cell receptor beta chains sequenced from a single sample in a study of regulatory and conventional T cells in RAG deficiency. Clones were read by immunoSEQ multiplex PCR, and TCRdb kept only the in-frame ones, dropping some. The sample lists roughly 19,000 clones; 80% to 90% were seen once. Genomic DNA came from blood regulatory T cells gated CD4+ CD25-high CD127-low. These data were also reused for a study on regulatory T cells. From that second work: Amplification used 52 TRBV primers and 13 TRBJ primers.

Sequencing used Tregs sorted from blood. The source is a human donor in good health.

V is TRBV7-6 and J is TRBJ1-6, with 7 bases fitting TRBD1. This CDR3 contains 15 residues. V gave up 5 bases and J gave up 7 bases; unmatched junction bases: 8. CDR1 is SGHVS and CDR2 is FNYEAQ in the germline V gene. CDR3 amino acids: CASSTTGTENSPLHF. In DNA form, the CDR3 reads TGTGCCAGCAGCACTACCGGGACAGAGAATTCACCCCTCCACTTT.

This chain uses TRBV19 with TRBJ1-2; D gene uncertain. From germline, CDR1 is LNHDA and CDR2 SQIVND (reference sequence). The CDR3 is 15 amino acids. The V end was cut by 3 bases, the J end by 0 bases, with 11 bases between. The CDR3 coding sequence is TGTGCCAGTAGTATCGCGGCAAGGCCTAACTATGGCTACACCTTC. Translating it yields CASSIAARPNYGYTF. The whole variable domain, remainder taken from reference TRBV19 and TRBJ1-2, is DGGITQSPKYLFRKEGQNVTLSCEQNLNHDAMYWYRQDPGQGLRLIYYSQIVNDFQKGDIAEGYSVSREKKESFPLTVTSAQKNPTAFYLCASSIAARPNYGYTFGSGTRLTVV.

The rearrangement uses TRBV19 and TRBJ1-5; TRBD1 matches 7 bases. The CDR3 runs 14 residues. Germline V CDR1 and CDR2: LNHDA, SQIVND (reference sequence). V trimming: 9 bases; J trimming: 4 bases; junction bases outside the gene matches: 9. CDR3 protein: CASRWTGGNQPQHF. The CDR3 nucleotides are TGTGCCAGCCGGTGGACAGGTGGAAATCAGCCCCAGCATTTT.

The rearrangement links TRBV18 to TRBJ1-6, with 10 bases fitting TRBD1. In germline, CDR1 is KGHSH, CDR2 LQKENI. The CDR3 has 14 amino acids. V gave up 2 bases and J gave up 13 bases; unmatched junction bases: 5. The CDR3: CASSPATGGYPLHF. CDR3 DNA: TGTGCCAGCTCACCAGCGACAGGGGGCTATCCCCTCCACTTT.

The chain joins TRBV4-2 to TRBJ2-7; 7 bases fit TRBD1. V trimming: 3 bases; J trimming: 2 bases; junction bases outside the gene matches: 7. The germline gives CDR1 LGHNA, CDR2 YNFKEQ. This CDR3 has 15 residues. This chain's CDR3 is CASSQSTGNAYEQYF. CDR3 bases: TGTGCCAGCAGCCAGTCGACAGGGAATGCCTACGAGCAGTACTTC.

The V call is TRBV11-2, the J call TRBJ2-1, with D tentatively TRBD1 (6 bases). The V end was cut by 0 bases, the J end by 6 bases, with 12 bases between. The CDR3 has 15 amino acids. Germline CDR1 and CDR2: SGHAT and FQNNGV. The CDR3, as DNA: TGTGCCAGCAGCTTAGAAGGGGGAAACAGCAATGAGCAGTTCTTC. Its protein product is CASSLEGGNSNEQFF.

As concerns this clone: The same CDR3 also results from other DNA sequences found in this sample. This chain joins TRBV18 and TRBJ2-7, with D hard to call. This CDR3 comprises 12 residues. V gave up 3 bases and J gave up 0 bases, with 3 bases separating them. Looked up from germline, CDR1 is KGHSH and CDR2 is LQKENI. In DNA form, the CDR3 reads TGTGCCAGCTCACCGACCTCCTACGAGCAGTACTTC. This codes for CASSPTSYEQYF. Based on the CDR3 plus reference TRBV18 and TRBJ2-7, the full variable domain is NAGVMQNPRHLVRRRGQEARLRCSPMKGHSHVYWYRQLPEEGLKFMVYLQKENIIDESGMPKERFSAEFPKEGPSILRIQQVVRGDSAAYFCASSPTSYEQYFGPGTRLTVT.

V gene TRBV6-5 combines with J gene TRBJ1-3, with D hard to call. This CDR3 region has 14 residues. CDR1 is MNHEY, CDR2 SVGAGI, per germline. Trimming shortened V by 1 base and J by 3 bases, and 7 bases separated the two germline ends. The CDR3 nucleotides are TGTGCCAGCAGTTACTTGTTGGATGGAAACACCATATATTTT. As protein: CASSYLLDGNTIYF.

This clone was recorded only once. The chain joins TRBV5-1 to TRBJ1-1; 9 bases match TRBD1. Trimming removed 2 bases from V and 0 bases from J; junction bases left unmatched: 8. Germline CDR1 is SGHRS and CDR2 is YFSETQ. The CDR3 is 17 amino acids. CDR3 protein: CASSFSGTGNLNTEAFF. In DNA form, the CDR3 reads TGCGCCAGCAGCTTTTCCGGGACAGGGAATTTGAACACTGAAGCTTTCTTT. Full variable domain (remainder filled in from reference TRBV5-1 and TRBJ1-1): KAGVTQTPRYLIKTRGQQVTLSCSPISGHRSVSWYQQTPGQGLQFLFEYFSETQRNKGNFPGRFSGRQFSNSRSEMNVSTLELGDSALYLCASSFSGTGNLNTEAFFGQGTRLTVV.

This clone was seen just once. V gene TRBV10-2 combines with J gene TRBJ1-2; possibly TRBD1 for D (5 bases). This CDR3 spans 17 amino acids. Germline V CDR1 and CDR2: WSHSY, SAAADI. The V end was cut by 3 bases, the J end by 0 bases, with 17 bases between. The CDR3: CASSESRGNRANYGYTF. The CDR3 nucleotides read TGCGCCAGCAGTGAATCCCGGGGGAATCGAGCTAACTATGGCTACACCTTC.

The rearrangement uses TRBV5-6 and TRBJ1-5; D not resolved. Germline V gives CDR1 SGHDT, CDR2 YYEEEE. CDR3 length equals 15 residues. Trimming removed 4 bases from V and 0 bases from J, with 11 bases in between. CDR3 in DNA: TGTGCCAGCAGCAAGTACCGGTATAGCAATCAGCCCCAGCATTTT. Its translation is CASSKYRYSNQPQHF.

This sequence joins TRBV9 and TRBJ2-1, with 8 bases lining up with TRBD2. Germline lookup yields CDR1 SGDLS and CDR2 YYNGEE. The V segment lost 4 bases and the J segment 5 bases; nucleotides outside the gene matches: 11. The CDR3 length is 16 residues. The CDR3 loop is CASSPRGAGVDNEQFF. The CDR3 DNA follows: TGTGCCAGCAGCCCCCGAGGAGCGGGAGTCGACAATGAGCAGTTCTTC.

The chain combines TRBV7-3 with TRBJ2-3; no reliable D call. The CDR3 is 14 amino acids. CDR1 is SGHTA, CDR2 FQGTGA, per germline. Trimming stripped 5 bases from V and 6 bases from J, with 15 bases between. The CDR3 sequence: CASSPGGSTDTQYF. In nucleotides, the CDR3 is TGTGCCAGCAGCCCCGGTGGATCGACGGATACGCAGTATTTT.

The rearrangement uses TRBV27 and TRBJ2-3; 8 bases fit TRBD2. The V gene's germline CDR1 is MNHEY and CDR2 SMNVEV (reference sequence). The V and J ends lost 5 bases and 6 bases, in that order; junction bases with no gene match: 7. The CDR3 runs to 14 residues. Here the CDR3 DNA reads TGTGCCAGCAGTAACCTAGGACTAGCTGATACGCAGTATTTT. It is translated as CASSNLGLADTQYF.

The V and J genes are TRBV19 and TRBJ2-2, with 7 bases aligning to TRBD2. The CDR3 totals 14 residues. CDR1 is LNHDA and CDR2 is SQIVND in the germline V gene (reference sequence). The V and J ends lost 9 bases and 5 bases, in that order; junction bases with no gene match: 9. CDR3 coding DNA: TGTGCCAGCGACCGGACTAGTTCGACCGGGGAGCTGTTTTTT. It encodes CASDRTSSTGELFF.

The chain employs TRBV6-1 and TRBJ1-1, with D perhaps matching TRBD1 (6 bases). V lost 6 bases and J lost 13, with 21 bases in between. The CDR3 spans 13 residues. Germline V gene lookup returns CDR1 MNHNS and CDR2 SASEGT. The CDR3, as DNA: TGTGCCAGCAGCATACAGGGCCCATCCGATTGTTTCTTT. Its translation is CASSIQGPSDCFF.

This sequence joins TRBV28 and TRBJ1-4; D is uncertain. Trimming took 5 bases from V and 0 from J, leaving 7 bases between them. The CDR3 has 14 residues. Germline V gene data show CDR1 as MDHEN and CDR2 as SYDVKM. The CDR3 sequence is CASSQHATNEKLFF. CDR3 bases: TGTGCCAGCAGTCAACATGCAACTAATGAAAAACTGTTTTTT. The complete variable domain, with remaining parts taken from reference TRBV28 and TRBJ1-4, reads DVKVTQSSRYLVKRTGEKVFLECVQDMDHENMFWYRQDPGLGLRLIYFSYDVKMKEKGDIPEGYSVSREKKERFSLILESASTNQTSMYLCASSQHATNEKLFFGSGTQLSVL.

The chain couples TRBV2 to TRBJ2-3, with D uncertain. The CDR3 has 13 residues. V was cut by 8 bases and J by 0 bases, with 9 bases left in between. Germline CDR1 reads SNHLY; CDR2 reads FYNNEI. The CDR3 sequence: CASGWRSTDTQYF. DNA of the CDR3: TGTGCCAGCGGGTGGCGGAGCACAGATACGCAGTATTTT.

The gene calls are TRBV27 and TRBJ2-2, with 13 positions matching TRBD2. Germline V lookup: CDR1 MNHEY, CDR2 SMNVEV (reference sequence). V was pared by 4 bases and J by 3 bases, with 8 bases of the junction left unmatched. The CDR3 has 18 residues. The CDR3 loop reads CASSSWTSGRAHTGELFF. The CDR3 DNA follows: TGTGCCAGCAGTTCTTGGACTAGCGGGAGAGCTCACACCGGGGAGCTGTTTTTT.

The chain uses TRBV19 and TRBJ1-5; D might be TRBD1 (6 bases). V was trimmed by 4 bases and J by 3 bases, leaving 10 bases between them. CDR3 length: 14 amino acids. Germline-derived CDR1 and CDR2 are LNHDA and SQIVND (reference sequence). The CDR3 spells CASSKQGYNQPQHF. The CDR3, as DNA: TGTGCCAGTAGTAAACAGGGTTACAATCAGCCCCAGCATTTT.

The chain employs TRBV6-1 and TRBJ1-2; D remains unclear. This CDR3 contains 13 residues. V shed 7 bases and J shed 0 bases, with 9 bases lying between them. The V gene's germline CDR1 is MNHNS and CDR2 SASEGT. In DNA, the CDR3 is TGTGCCAGCACACTCGGGACTAACTATGGCTACACCTTC. Translation: CASTLGTNYGYTF.

Regarding this clone: One end of the junction is discordant with germline, which a read error may explain. V gene TRBV5-6 combines with J gene TRBJ2-1; 11 bases align to TRBD1. This CDR3 has 17 amino acids. Per the germline V gene, CDR1 is SGHDT and CDR2 is YYEEEE. This chain's CDR3 is CASSLDRGPDSSNEQFF. CDR3 nucleotides: TGTGCCAGCAGTTTGGACAGGGGGCCGGATTCGTCCAATGAGCAGTTCTTC.